Below, 32 T cell receptor beta chains from the same sample are listed, as sequenced in a study of blood T cell repertoires in COVID-19. Assay: immunoSEQ multiplex PCR; the TCRdb copy retains only in-frame clones and omits some. This table has 75,000 to 95,000 clones, around 81% appearing once. The material sequenced was peripheral blood. Source of these receptors: a man aged 45-65 years with acute or convalescent COVID-19.

The chain links TRBV6-5 to TRBJ1-2; D is unclear. Germline CDR1 is MNHEY and CDR2 is SVGAGI. Trimming left V 2 bases short and J 2 bases short, with 6 bases between. CDR3 length: 13 amino acids. CDR3 sequence: CASSYAVNYGYTF. CDR3 DNA: TGTGCCAGCAGTTACGCAGTAAACTATGGCTACACCTTC.

This chain joins TRBV14 and TRBJ1-1; 7 bases agree with TRBD1. This CDR3 contains 17 residues. Per the germline V gene, CDR1 is SGHDN and CDR2 is FVKESK. V was pared by 5 bases and J by 3 bases, with 15 bases of the junction left unmatched. For the CDR3, the DNA is TGTGCCAGCAGCGGCAGACAGGGCGCGGTCCCGGACACTGAAGCTTTCTTT. Protein product: CASSGRQGAVPDTEAFF.

V usage is TRBV14 and J usage is TRBJ2-1; 9 nucleotides align to TRBD2. This CDR3 has 15 amino acids. Germline V gene lookup returns CDR1 SGHDN and CDR2 FVKESK. J was trimmed by 5 bases and V by 10 bases; bases with no gene match: 12. CDR3 protein: CATQGFAGGNNEQFF. CDR3 DNA: TGTGCCACCCAGGGTTTTGCGGGAGGGAACAATGAGCAGTTCTTC.

The chain employs TRBV6-2 or TRBV6-3 and TRBJ2-7; possible D gene TRBD2, 6 bases. The V gene lost 5 bases and the J gene lost 4 bases, with 9 bases spanning the gap. The CDR3 is made up of 12 amino acids. Germline values: CDR1 MNHEY, CDR2 SVGEGT. CDR3 loop: CASSGGVYEQYF. The CDR3 nucleotides read TGTGCCAGCAGTGGCGGGGTTTACGAGCAGTACTTC.

The J gene is TRBJ2-2, the V gene TRBV6-4, with TRBD2 matching 12 bases. The CDR3 consists of 15 residues. Per germline, CDR1 MRHNA and CDR2 SNTAGT. Trimming at V came to 5 bases and at J to 4 bases, leaving 2 bases not matched to a gene. The CDR3, as DNA: TGTGCCAGCAGTCCGGGACTAGCGGGCACCGGGGAGCTGTTTTTT. Its protein is CASSPGLAGTGELFF.

This clone was seen a few times. The gene calls are TRBV7-2 and TRBJ2-3; TRBD2 matches 7 bases. The germline CDR1 and CDR2 sequences are SGHTA and FQGNSA. CDR3 length: 16 residues. V dropped 4 bases and J dropped 1; count of bases not matched to a gene: 8. In nucleotides, the CDR3 is TGTGCCAGCAGCTCCGTCGGGGCGGGAGGCACAGATACGCAGTATTTT. The encoded protein is CASSSVGAGGTDTQYF.

The chain joins TRBV6-4 to TRBJ1-1, with TRBD1 identical over 7 bases. CDR1 is MRHNA and CDR2 is SNTAGT in the germline V gene. The CDR3 is 13 amino acids. With V trimmed by 4 bases and J by 1 base, 0 bases remained unmatched. In DNA, the CDR3 is TGTGCCAGCAGTGGACAGGGGAACACTGAAGCTTTCTTT. Its translation: CASSGQGNTEAFF.

The genes are TRBV19 and TRBJ2-1; 8 positions agree with TRBD2. After removal of 2 bases from V and 7 bases from J, the junction contained 1 base not matched to a gene. The CDR3 loop spans 13 amino acids. Germline CDR1 reads LNHDA; CDR2 reads SQIVND (reference sequence). This CDR3 is CASSILAGNEQFF. The CDR3 DNA is TGTGCCAGTAGTATACTAGCGGGTAATGAGCAGTTCTTC.

This clone was seen a single time. The genes are TRBV12-3 or TRBV12-4 and TRBJ1-5; no definite D call. The CDR3 extends over 12 amino acids. The V and J ends lost 7 bases and 1 base respectively, with 5 bases between them. CDR3 in DNA: TGTGCCAGCACCATGAGCAATCAGCCCCAGCATTTT. It translates to CASTMSNQPQHF.

This chain joins TRBV2 and TRBJ2-1; TRBD1 is a possible D gene (5 bases). The V gene lost 2 bases and the J gene lost 8 bases, with 7 bases spanning the gap. This CDR3 comprises 12 residues. In germline, CDR1 is SNHLY, CDR2 FYNNEI. CDR3 region: CASSERGHEQFF. The CDR3 DNA reads as TGTGCCAGCAGTGAAAGGGGCCATGAGCAGTTCTTC. The variable domain in full, with the rest retrieved from reference TRBV2 and TRBJ2-1, is EPEVTQTPSHQVTQMGQEVILRCVPISNHLYFYWYRQILGQKVEFLVSFYNNEISEKSEIFDDQFSVERPDGSNFTLKIRSTKLEDSAMYFCASSERGHEQFFGPGTRLTVL.

The chain combines TRBV7-9 with TRBJ1-4; 8 bases agree with TRBD1. The V gene end was trimmed by 2 bases and the J gene end by 8 bases; junction bases not matched to a gene: 19. Per the germline V gene, CDR1 is SEHNR and CDR2 is FQNEAQ (reference sequence). This CDR3 contains 19 residues. CDR3 DNA sequence: TGTGCCAGCAGCTTAAATTTTGCCCCCATCGGGACAGGAGTGGAAAAACTGTTTTTT. Protein: CASSLNFAPIGTGVEKLFF.

V is TRBV6-5 and J is TRBJ1-1; D may be TRBD1 (6 bases). V was clipped by 6 bases and J by 5 bases, with 16 bases between them. The germline CDR1 and CDR2 sequences are MNHEY and SVGAGI. The CDR3 has 14 residues. The CDR3 DNA reads TGTGCCAGCAGGGGGGCAGGGAGGGGGACTGAAGCTTTCTTT. As protein: CASRGAGRGTEAFF.

The genes are TRBV30 and TRBJ2-1; either TRBD1 or TRBD2 may supply D (7 bases each). The CDR3 is 13 residues long. V lost 8 bases to trimming and J lost 6 bases, with 17 bases between them. CDR1 is GTSNPN, CDR2 SVGIG, per germline (reference sequence). In DNA form, the CDR3 reads TGTGCCGGGGGGGAGGGGGCGGCCAATGAGCAGTTCTTC. Translated, it gives CAGGEGAANEQFF.

The CDR3 sequence is CASSQELIAGVGDTQYF. CDR3 nucleotides: TGCGCCAGCAGCCAAGAGTTGATAGCGGGAGTAGGAGATACGCAGTATTTT. This chain connects TRBV4-3 to TRBJ2-3; TRBD2 agrees at 9 bases. Germline loops: CDR1 LGHNA, CDR2 YSLEER. The CDR3 loop spans 17 amino acids. J lost 5 bases, V lost 0 bases, and 9 bases had no gene match.

The rearrangement uses TRBV4-3 and TRBJ2-7, with D possibly being TRBD2 (6 bases). The CDR3 runs 14 residues. V lost 0 bases and J lost 7, with 13 bases in between. CDR1 and CDR2 (germline): LGHNA, YSLEER. The CDR3 DNA reads as TGCGCCAGCAGCCAAGATTTGGCGGGGAGGGAGCAGTACTTC. It is translated as CASSQDLAGREQYF.

This clone was picked up one time. Here the CDR3 DNA reads TGCGCCAGCAGCCAAGAGATCTCGGTCCCGAGCGTTGGTGAGCAGTTCTTC. It is translated as CASSQEISVPSVGEQFF. This chain uses TRBV4-3 with TRBJ2-1; no clear D gene. Germline lookup yields CDR1 LGHNA and CDR2 YSLEER. V shed 0 bases and J shed 9 bases, with 21 bases lying between them. CDR3 length: 17 amino acids.

V and J are TRBV11-2 and TRBJ2-1; tentative D call: TRBD2 (5 bases). This CDR3 has 15 residues. The ends were cut back, 6 bases at V and 2 bases at J, with 14 bases in the middle. Germline CDR1 reads SGHAT; CDR2 reads FQNNGV. CDR3 region: CASSLSDYTYNEQFF. CDR3 nucleotide sequence: TGTGCCAGCAGTTTAAGCGACTATACCTACAATGAGCAGTTCTTC.

This clone was recorded only once. The chain is built from TRBV6-5 and TRBJ2-2; D is unclear. Germline V gene sequence: CDR1 MNHEY, CDR2 SVGAGI. This CDR3 is built from 15 residues. Trimming took 2 bases from V and 1 from J, leaving 8 bases between them. The CDR3 DNA reads as TGTGCCAGCAGTTACCGGCAGGTGAACACCGGGGAGCTGTTTTTT. This sequence encodes CASSYRQVNTGELFF.

The chain links TRBV12-3 or TRBV12-4 to TRBJ2-7; 10 nucleotides agree with TRBD2. CDR3 length: 13 amino acids. V lost 7 bases to trimming and J lost 4 bases; unmatched junction nucleotides: 4. CDR3 bases: TGTGCCAGCAAGCAGACTAGCGGGTACGAGCAGTACTTC. This translates into CASKQTSGYEQYF.

The rearrangement links TRBV7-2 to TRBJ2-5; 7 positions match TRBD2. This CDR3 comprises 17 residues. CDR1 SGHTA and CDR2 FQGNSA come from the germline V gene. Unmatched junction bases numbered 14, after V lost 6 bases and J lost 1 base. The CDR3 DNA sequence: TGTGCCAGCAGGAGGGCTAGCGGTGGCCTTGGCCAAGAGACCCAGTACTTC. Translated: CASRRASGGLGQETQYF.

The V gene is TRBV4-3, the J gene TRBJ1-1; 9 nucleotides agree with TRBD1. Germline values: CDR1 LGHNA, CDR2 YSLEER. V gave up 1 base and J gave up 9 bases; unmatched junction bases: 18. The CDR3 spans 18 residues. The CDR3 loop is CASSQASFGTGQHYKAFF. CDR3 coding DNA: TGCGCCAGCAGCCAAGCTTCTTTCGGGACAGGGCAACACTACAAAGCTTTCTTT.

The chain uses TRBV18 and TRBJ1-1, with D maybe TRBD1 (5 bases). The ends were cut back, 3 bases at V and 5 bases at J, with 13 bases in the middle. Germline CDR1 and CDR2: KGHSH and LQKENI. This CDR3 region has 14 residues. The CDR3 DNA follows: TGTGCCAGCTCACCGGGAGGGACGGAAACTGAAGCTTTCTTT. It yields the protein CASSPGGTETEAFF.

The rearrangement joins TRBV3-1 (or the pseudogene TRBV3-2) to TRBJ2-7; D call uncertain. This CDR3 has 14 amino acids. Trimming removed 4 bases from V and 1 base from J, with 11 bases in between. The germline gives CDR1 LGHDT, CDR2 YNNKEL (reference sequence). In nucleotides, the CDR3 is TGTGCCAGCAGCCCTCGACTGGCGTCCTACGAGCAGTACTTC. This codes for CASSPRLASYEQYF.

The V call is TRBV4-2, the J call TRBJ1-2; tentative D call: TRBD1 (6 bases). This CDR3 comprises 15 residues. V dropped 1 base and J dropped 6 bases, with 15 bases sitting between them. The germline V gene has CDR1 LGHNA and CDR2 YNFKEQ. CDR3 in amino acids: CASSQVKEGVNGYTF. The DNA of the CDR3 is TGTGCCAGCAGCCAAGTTAAAGAGGGGGTGAATGGCTACACCTTC.

V usage is TRBV3-1 (or the pseudogene TRBV3-2) and J usage is TRBJ2-3, with 11 positions matching TRBD2. V shed 4 bases and J 6 bases; nucleotides not matched to a gene: 3. CDR1 is LGHDT and CDR2 is YNNKEL in the germline V gene (reference sequence). The CDR3 loop spans 14 amino acids. The CDR3: CASSLSGGADTQYF. Written as DNA, the CDR3 is TGTGCCAGCAGCCTTAGCGGGGGGGCGGATACGCAGTATTTT.

This sequence joins TRBV5-6 and TRBJ2-2, with D perhaps matching TRBD2 (6 bases). Trimming took 3 bases from V and 0 from J, leaving 9 bases between them. Germline CDR1 SGHDT, CDR2 YYEEEE. This CDR3 is built from 15 residues. The CDR3 nucleotides are TGTGCCAGCAGCTGGGGGGTGGCGAACACCGGGGAGCTGTTTTTT. Protein: CASSWGVANTGELFF.

J is TRBJ2-1 and V is TRBV4-3; 9 bases line up with TRBD1. The CDR3 sequence is 17 residues long. V was pared by 0 bases and J by 7 bases, with 10 bases of the junction left unmatched. CDR1 and CDR2 (germline): LGHNA, YSLEER. CDR3 amino acids: CASSQETGQGFRNEQFF. The CDR3 coding sequence is TGCGCCAGCAGCCAAGAAACGGGACAGGGATTTAGAAATGAGCAGTTCTTC.

This chain links TRBV16 with TRBJ2-6; a weak D match, TRBD1 (6 bases). This CDR3 has 18 residues. Per the germline V gene, CDR1 is KGHSY and CDR2 is FQNENV. V was trimmed by 2 bases and J by 0 bases, leaving 14 bases between them. The CDR3 nucleotides read TGTGCCAGCAGCCAAGCCCCGGACAGCGGCTCTGGGGCCAACGTCCTGACTTTC. Protein: CASSQAPDSGSGANVLTF. Drawing the rest from reference TRBV16 and TRBJ2-6, the complete variable domain is GEEVAQTPKHLVRGEGQKAKLYCAPIKGHSYVFWYQQVLKNEFKFLISFQNENVFDETGMPKERFSAKCLPNSPCSLEIQATKLEDSAVYFCASSQAPDSGSGANVLTFGAGSRLTVL.

Written as DNA, the CDR3 is TGTGCCAGCAGCGAGGTCGGTCAGAGCTCCTACGAGCAGTACTTC. Translated: CASSEVGQSSYEQYF. V is TRBV7-8 and J is TRBJ2-7; D ambiguous. Trimming stripped 5 bases from V and 0 bases from J, with 14 bases between. The CDR3 extends over 15 amino acids. Germline CDR1 SGHVS, CDR2 FQNEAQ.

The chain couples TRBV27 to TRBJ1-1, with 7 bases matching TRBD1. The CDR3 extends over 16 amino acids. In germline, CDR1 is MNHEY, CDR2 SMNVEV (reference sequence). The V gene end was trimmed by 6 bases and the J gene end by 0 bases; junction bases not matched to a gene: 10. CDR3: CASSHTGALMNTEAFF. For the CDR3, the DNA is TGTGCCAGCAGCCATACAGGGGCTTTAATGAACACTGAAGCTTTCTTT.

The rearrangement joins TRBV7-2 to TRBJ2-1; D is perhaps TRBD2 (6 bases). Germline assignment: CDR1 SGHTA and CDR2 FQGNSA. V dropped 7 bases and J dropped 6 bases, with 19 bases sitting between them. The CDR3 has 15 residues. The DNA for the CDR3 is TGTGCCAGCAACATTGGAGGGACCGGGGCCAATGAGCAGTTCTTC. Its protein product is CASNIGGTGANEQFF.

The CDR3 loop is CSVSELGGTEAFF. CDR3 bases: TGCAGCGTTAGTGAATTAGGGGGTACTGAAGCTTTCTTT. J is TRBJ1-1 and V is TRBV29-1, with TRBD1 as a possible D gene (6 bases). The CDR3 length is 13 residues. Trimming stripped 5 bases from V and 5 bases from J, with 15 bases between. Germline V CDR1 and CDR2: SQVTM, ANQGSEA. Variable domain in full (rest from reference TRBV29-1 and TRBJ1-1): SAVISQKPSRDICQRGTSLTIQCQVDSQVTMMFWYRQQPGQSLTLIATANQGSEATYESGFVIDKFPISRPNLTFSTLTVSNMSPEDSSIYLCSVSELGGTEAFFGQGTRLTVV.